This paragraph reports one T cell receptor (beta chain). As yet, its antigen is unknown. The sample is drawn from a study of spatial heterogeneity in lung cancer. Study-wide background: Sequence detection consistently recorded a greater number of beta-chain than alpha-chain sequences. Whole-study findings and limits: The study found ubiquitous expanded tumor TCRs in blood more at resection than follow-up.

The CDR3 covers 19 residues. The time point here: sample taken at primary tumor resection. The sequenced material consisted of unsorted whole RNA from tumor, nontumor lung or frozen PBMC. Patients with untreated early-stage non-small cell lung cancer, numbering approximately 70, were the donors. In TCRdb, the 5' RACE reads were re-called with MiXCR into one record per CDR3 protein. Here the sample spans approximately 25,000 distinct CDR3 sequences, over 6% being singletons. This sequence joins TRBV21-1 and TRBJ2-1; TRBD2 is taken as the D call from the table, unchecked against the DNA. TRBV21-1 is marked as a pseudogene. This clonotype originated in a male donor with early-stage non-small cell lung cancer. Sample: PBMCs, taken at surgery. Written as DNA, the CDR3 is TGTGCCAGCATCTTCCTACTAGCGGGAGGGCTTCAGAGATACAATGAGCAGTTCTTC. This sequence encodes CASIFLLAGGLQRYNEQFF.